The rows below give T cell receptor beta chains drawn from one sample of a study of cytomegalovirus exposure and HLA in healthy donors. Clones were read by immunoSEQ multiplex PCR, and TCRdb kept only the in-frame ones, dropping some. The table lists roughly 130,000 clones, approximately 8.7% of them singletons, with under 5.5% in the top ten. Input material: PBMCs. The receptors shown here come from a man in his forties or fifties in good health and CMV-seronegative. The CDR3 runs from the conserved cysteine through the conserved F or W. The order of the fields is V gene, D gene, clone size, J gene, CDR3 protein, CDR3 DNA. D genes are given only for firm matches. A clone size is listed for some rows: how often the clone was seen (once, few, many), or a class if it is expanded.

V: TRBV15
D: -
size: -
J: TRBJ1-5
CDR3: CATSRRGGSNQPQHF
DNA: TGTGCCACCAGCCGGCGAGGGGGATCCAATCAGCCCCAGCATTTT

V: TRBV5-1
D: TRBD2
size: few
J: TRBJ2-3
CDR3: CASSSSALIGGGNTDTQYF
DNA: TGCGCCAGCAGCTCATCGGCCCTGATCGGGGGGGGGAACACAGATACGCAGTATTTT

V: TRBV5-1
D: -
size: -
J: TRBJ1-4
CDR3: CASSLAGLTNEKLFF
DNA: TGCGCCAGCAGCTTGGCCGGACTAACTAATGAAAAACTGTTTTTT

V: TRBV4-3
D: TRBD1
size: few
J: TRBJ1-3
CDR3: CASSQDRQGSGNTIYF
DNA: TGCGCCAGCAGCCAAGATCGACAGGGATCTGGAAACACCATATATTTT

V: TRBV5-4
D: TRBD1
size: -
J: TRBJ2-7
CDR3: CASSPGQGAEEQYF
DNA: TGTGCCAGCAGCCCGGGACAGGGGGCGGAAGAGCAGTACTTC

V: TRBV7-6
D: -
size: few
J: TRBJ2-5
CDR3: CASSLDPSALYF
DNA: TGTGCCAGCAGCTTAGATCCCAGCGCTCTATACTTC

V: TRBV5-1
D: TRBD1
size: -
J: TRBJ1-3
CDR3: CASSSGGSGNAIYF
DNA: TGCGCCAGCAGTTCAGGGGGCTCGGGAAACGCCATATATTTT

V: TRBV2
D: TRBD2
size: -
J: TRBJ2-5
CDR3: CASTVGLAIETQYF
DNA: TGTGCCAGCACTGTGGGACTAGCGATAGAGACCCAGTACTTC

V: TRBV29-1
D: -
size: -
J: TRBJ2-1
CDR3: CSVARDNNEQFF
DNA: TGCAGCGTTGCAAGGGACAACAATGAGCAGTTCTTC

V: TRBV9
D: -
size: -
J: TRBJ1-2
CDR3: CASSPQLWDYGYTF
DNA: TGTGCCAGCAGCCCACAGCTGTGGGACTATGGCTACACCTTC

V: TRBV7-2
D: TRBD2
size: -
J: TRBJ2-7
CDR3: CASSLAGRTSGNYEQYF
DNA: TGTGCCAGCAGCTTAGCGGGAAGGACTAGCGGCAACTACGAGCAGTACTTC

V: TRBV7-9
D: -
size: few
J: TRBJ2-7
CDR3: CASSPDSKTYEQYF
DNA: TGTGCCAGCAGCCCGGACAGTAAAACCTACGAGCAGTACTTC

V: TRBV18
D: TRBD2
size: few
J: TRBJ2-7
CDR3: CASSPSGASYEQYF
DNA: TGTGCCAGCTCACCGAGCGGGGCGTCCTACGAGCAGTACTTC

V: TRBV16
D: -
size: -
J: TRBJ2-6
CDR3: CASSPWTLPTLPGANVLTF
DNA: TGTGCCAGCAGCCCTTGGACACTACCTACCTTGCCTGGGGCCAACGTCCTGACTTTC

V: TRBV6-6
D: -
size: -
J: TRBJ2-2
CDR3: CASIPLGGDTGELFF
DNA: TGTGCCAGCATCCCTCTAGGGGGGGACACCGGGGAGCTGTTTTTT